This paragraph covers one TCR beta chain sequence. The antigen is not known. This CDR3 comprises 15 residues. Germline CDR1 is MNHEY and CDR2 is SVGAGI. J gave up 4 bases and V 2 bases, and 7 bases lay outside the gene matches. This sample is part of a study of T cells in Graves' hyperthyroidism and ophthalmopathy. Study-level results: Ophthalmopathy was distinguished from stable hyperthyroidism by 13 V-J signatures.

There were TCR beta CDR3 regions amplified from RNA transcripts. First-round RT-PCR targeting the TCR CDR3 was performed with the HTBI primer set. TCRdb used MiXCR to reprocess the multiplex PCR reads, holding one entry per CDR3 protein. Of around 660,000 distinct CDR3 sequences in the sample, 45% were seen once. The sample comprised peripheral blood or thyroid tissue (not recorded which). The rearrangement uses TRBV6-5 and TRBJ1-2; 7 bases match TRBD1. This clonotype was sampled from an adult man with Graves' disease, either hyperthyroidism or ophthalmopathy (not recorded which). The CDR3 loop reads CASSYPSGQIYGYTF. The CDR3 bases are TGTGCCAGCAGTTACCCCTCGGGACAGATCTATGGCTACACCTTC.